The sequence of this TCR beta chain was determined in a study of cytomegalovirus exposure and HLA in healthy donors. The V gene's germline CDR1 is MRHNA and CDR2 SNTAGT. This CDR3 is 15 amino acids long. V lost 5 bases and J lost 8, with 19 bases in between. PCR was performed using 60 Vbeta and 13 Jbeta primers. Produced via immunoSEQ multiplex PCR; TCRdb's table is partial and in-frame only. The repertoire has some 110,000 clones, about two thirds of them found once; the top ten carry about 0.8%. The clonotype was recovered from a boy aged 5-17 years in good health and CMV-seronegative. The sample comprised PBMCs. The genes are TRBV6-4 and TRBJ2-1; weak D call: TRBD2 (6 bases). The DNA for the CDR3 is TGTGCCAGCAGTTCACGGGACTCAACTTTCGATGAGCAGTTCTTC. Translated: CASSSRDSTFDEQFF.